Shown below are 15 T cell receptor beta chains from a single sample sequenced in a study of blood T cells in healthy people across ages. A second PCR of roughly 6 to 12 cycles used a sample-barcoded 5' primer and a J-beta primer mix. A single record per CDR3 protein comes from TCRdb applying MiXCR to the 5' RACE reads. Of about 640,000 distinct CDR3 sequences listed, around 54% were seen once; the top ten hold over 30%. Input material: blood. The receptors were gathered from a man aged 55 to 70 in good health.

In regard to this clonotype: The junction shows a germline mismatch at one end, possibly a read error. The chain recombines TRBV5-1 with TRBJ1-6; maybe TRBD1 (5 bases). The CDR3 length is 14 residues. The germline V gene has CDR1 SGHRS and CDR2 YFSETQ. CDR3 region: CASSLSAGNSPLHF. CDR3 nucleotides: TGTGCCAGCAGTTTATCGGCAGGGAATTCACCCCTCCACTTT.

The sample holds many counts of this clonotype. The chain uses TRBV18 and TRBJ2-7; tentative D call: TRBD1 (6 bases). The CDR3 runs to 13 residues. From germline, CDR1 is KGHSH and CDR2 LQKENI. The V and J ends lost 2 bases and 5 bases respectively, with 10 bases between them. The CDR3 DNA follows: TGTGCCAGCTCACCAAACAGGGATGACGAGCAGTACTTC. It yields the protein CASSPNRDDEQYF.

This chain connects TRBV7-2 to TRBJ1-2, with a possible D match to TRBD1 (5 bases). CDR1 and CDR2 from the germline V gene are SGHTA and FQGNSA. The CDR3 consists of 14 residues. V gave up 5 bases and J gave up 6 bases, with 16 bases separating them. For the CDR3, the DNA is TGTGCCAGCAGCCCCTCTGCGGGGGAGAATGGCTACACCTTC. Translated, it gives CASSPSAGENGYTF.

This chain connects TRBV9 to TRBJ2-2; 9 nucleotides align to TRBD2. CDR1 is SGDLS and CDR2 is YYNGEE in the germline V gene. The CDR3 has 17 amino acids. V was pared by 4 bases and J by 7 bases, with 14 bases of the junction left unmatched. This CDR3 reads CASSPRRTSGPVGELFF. The CDR3 region has the DNA TGTGCCAGCAGCCCACGGAGAACTAGCGGGCCGGTCGGGGAGCTGTTTTTT.

This clonotype was counted only a few times. The chain carries TRBV12-3 or TRBV12-4 and TRBJ2-7; 10 bases align to TRBD1. V was pared by 6 bases and J by 2 bases, with 7 bases of the junction left unmatched. This CDR3 contains 15 residues. CDR3: CASRQGQGNTYEQYF. CDR3 DNA sequence: TGTGCCAGCAGACAGGGACAGGGGAATACCTACGAGCAGTACTTC.

This clonotype was counted many times. The junction and the germline gene differ at one end; a read error may be behind it. The V and J genes are TRBV4-2 and TRBJ2-1, with D tentatively TRBD1 (5 bases). Looked up from germline, CDR1 is LGHNA and CDR2 is YNFKEQ. This CDR3 comprises 16 residues. The CDR3 sequence is CASSQDRGSSYNEQFF. The CDR3 nucleotides are TGCGCCAGCAGCCAAGATAGGGGCTCTTCCTACAATGAGCAGTTCTTC.

This clonotype was counted between two and nine times. The chain uses TRBV12-3 or TRBV12-4 and TRBJ1-1; maybe TRBD1 (5 bases). V lost 6 bases and J 5 bases, leaving 13 bases between the germline ends. The CDR3 sequence is 13 residues long. CDR3 bases: TGTGCCAGCAGAACCTATCAGGGTACTGAAGCTTTCTTT. It encodes CASRTYQGTEAFF.

This chain links TRBV5-1 with TRBJ2-5; the D is unclear. The V end was cut by 3 bases, the J end by 1 base, with 13 bases between. The germline CDR1 and CDR2 sequences are SGHRS and YFSETQ. The CDR3 is 15 residues long. The CDR3 DNA reads TGCGCCAGCAGCTCCAGTGGTGGGGTCCAAGAGACCCAGTACTTC. Protein sequence: CASSSSGGVQETQYF.

Only a few counts were recorded for this clonotype. The CDR3 nucleotides are TGCAGCGTTGGAGTAGGGGGGACCCAGTACTTC. Its translation is CSVGVGGTQYF. The V gene is TRBV29-1, the J gene TRBJ2-5, with D possibly being TRBD1 (6 bases). Trimming cost V 4 bases and J 7 bases, with 10 bases left between them. Germline values: CDR1 SQVTM, CDR2 ANQGSEA. The CDR3 sequence is 11 residues long.

The genes are TRBV12-3 or TRBV12-4 and TRBJ2-3; tentative D call: TRBD2 (6 bases). This CDR3 comprises 14 residues. V lost 8 bases and J 4 bases, leaving 16 bases between the germline ends. CDR3 in DNA: TGTGCCAGCCGGCCTGGGGGGTCCTCAGATACGCAGTATTTT. It specifies CASRPGGSSDTQYF.

The rearrangement links TRBV5-1 to TRBJ2-2; maybe TRBD2 (6 bases). The germline V gene has CDR1 SGHRS and CDR2 YFSETQ. Trimming shortened V by 7 bases and J by 5 bases, and 18 bases separated the two germline ends. CDR3 size: 15 residues. This CDR3 reads CASETGTPMTGELFF. CDR3 nucleotide sequence: TGCGCCAGCGAGACCGGGACTCCGATGACCGGGGAGCTGTTTTTT. Looking up the rest from reference TRBV5-1 and TRBJ2-2 gives the full variable domain: KAGVTQTPRYLIKTRGQQVTLSCSPISGHRSVSWYQQTPGQGLQFLFEYFSETQRNKGNFPGRFSGRQFSNSRSEMNVSTLELGDSALYLCASETGTPMTGELFFGEGSRLTVL.

The chain joins TRBV4-1 to TRBJ1-1; D unclear. The germline V and J ends were trimmed by 4 bases and 3 bases, with 12 bases remaining between them. Per the germline V gene, CDR1 is MGHRA and CDR2 is YSYEKL. CDR3 length equals 14 residues. The CDR3 sequence: CASSPPRLHTEAFF. The CDR3 DNA is TGCGCCAGCAGCCCTCCAAGGCTCCACACTGAAGCTTTCTTT.

This chain joins TRBV12-3 or TRBV12-4 and TRBJ1-4; no clear D. The CDR3 contains 14 residues. The germline V and J ends were trimmed by 5 bases and 8 bases, with 15 bases remaining between them. In nucleotides, the CDR3 is TGTGCCAGCAGTCCGGGTAGCGGTATGGAAAAACTGTTTTTT. This sequence encodes CASSPGSGMEKLFF.

For this clonotype: As the CDR3 is not closed by the conserved phenylalanine or tryptophan, this likely results from a read error. The V gene is TRBV14, the J gene TRBJ2-5; 8 bases map to TRBD2. J gave up 1 base and V 2 bases, and 15 bases lay outside the gene matches. Germline lookup yields CDR1 SGHDN and CDR2 FVKESK. The CDR3 sequence is 19 residues long. The CDR3 nucleotides read TGTGCCAGCAGCCAACTAACGGGACGAGCGGGGGTCCGCCAAGAGACCCAGTACCTC. This gives the protein CASSQLTGRAGVRQETQYL.

The chain recombines TRBV29-1 with TRBJ2-2, with no clear D. Germline values: CDR1 SQVTM, CDR2 ANQGSEA. The ends were cut back, 1 base at V and 1 base at J, with 7 bases in the middle. CDR3 length equals 14 residues. The CDR3 DNA reads TGCAGCGTTGAAGTGACACAGAACACCGGGGAGCTGTTTTTT. Residues: CSVEVTQNTGELFF.